This passage covers 30 T cell receptor beta chains from one sample sequenced in a study of CD4 and CD8 cells across lung adenocarcinoma regions. TCRdb itself ran the PCR reads through MiXCR, one entry per CDR3 protein. The sample shows approximately 17,000 distinct CDR3 sequences, 46% of them seen only once. The sequenced material came from CD4+ T cells from the margin of a lung tumor. These receptor sequences come from a male donor with lung adenocarcinoma. The CD4 and CD8 labels of this study may be unreliable.

In this sample, this clonotype turned up many times. The chain employs TRBV4-1 and TRBJ2-7, with 9 bases identical to TRBD1. CDR1 and CDR2 from the germline V gene are MGHRA and YSYEKL. The CDR3 is 17 amino acids. V trimming: 4 bases; J trimming: 0 bases; junction bases outside the gene matches: 10. As DNA, the CDR3 is TGCGCCAGCAGCCGATCGACGACAGGGGGAGACTCCTACGAGCAGTACTTC. It specifies CASSRSTTGGDSYEQYF.

This clonotype was seen only once. At one end, the junction sequence differs from germline, possibly due to a read error. The chain uses TRBV10-2 and TRBJ2-3, with D tentatively TRBD2 (6 bases). The CDR3 consists of 14 residues. Germline V gene sequence: CDR1 WSHSY, CDR2 SAAADI. CDR3 DNA: TGCGGCAGCAGCGGGCTGGGAGGCGCAAATACGCAGTATTTT. Its protein product is CGSSGLGGANTQYF.

This clonotype ranks as medium-sized. V is TRBV6-1 and J is TRBJ2-5; possibly TRBD1 for D (6 bases). TRBJ2-7 matches the DNA end more closely, so the J call is doubtful. Looked up from germline, CDR1 is MNHNS and CDR2 is SASEGT. This CDR3 contains 14 residues. The CDR3 protein is CASRETTGWYEQYF. DNA of the CDR3: TGTGCCAGCAGAGAGACTACAGGGTGGTACGAGCAGTACTTC.

The rearrangement joins TRBV10-3 to TRBJ2-5; a weak D match, TRBD2 (5 bases). Germline CDR1 and CDR2: ENHRY and SYGVKD. CDR3 size: 14 residues. This chain's CDR3 is CAGSEGRRQETQYF. The CDR3 DNA reads TGTGCGGGGAGCGAGGGCCGTCGCCAAGAGACCCAGTACTTC.

In DNA, the CDR3 is TGTGCCAGCAGTGAAGCGGGGGGGGGGGGGGGGGGGGGGGGGGGCTACACCTTC. Translating it yields CASSEAGGGGGGGGGYTF. The chain links TRBV6-1 to TRBJ1-2; weak D call: TRBD1 (5 bases). Trimming shortened V by 0 bases and J by 8 bases, and 25 bases separated the two germline ends. The CDR3 runs to 18 residues. Looked up from germline, CDR1 is MNHNS and CDR2 is SASEGT.

The V call is TRBV28, the J call TRBJ1-3; D not resolved. The germline V gene has CDR1 MDHEN and CDR2 SYDVKM. The CDR3 has 14 amino acids. The V end was cut by 6 bases, the J end by 0 bases, with 9 bases between. CDR3 bases: TGTGCCAGCAGCCCGTACCACTCTGGAAACACCATATATTTT. It translates to CASSPYHSGNTIYF.

This clonotype was observed a single time. This chain links TRBV6-5 with TRBJ2-2; no firm D call. Germline V CDR1 and CDR2: MNHEY, SVGAGI. CDR3 length: 16 residues. Trimming removed 0 bases at V and 4 bases at J, with 12 bases between. CDR3 loop: CASSYSTLLVTGELFF. The CDR3 nucleotides read TGTGCCAGCAGTTACTCGACGCTCCTTGTCACCGGGGAGCTGTTTTTT.

Relative to its sample, this clonotype is medium-sized. The V call is TRBV6-5, the J call TRBJ1-4; a weak D match, TRBD1 (5 bases). Germline CDR1 MNHEY, CDR2 SVGAGI. The length of the CDR3 is 15 residues. Trimming took 2 bases from V and 1 from J, leaving 8 bases between them. Here the CDR3 DNA reads TGTGCCAGCAGTTACACAACAGGAACTAATGAAAAACTGTTTTTT. Residues: CASSYTTGTNEKLFF.

This clonotype was seen ten or more times. V usage is TRBV6-1 and J usage is TRBJ1-1; TRBD1 might be the D (5 bases). V dropped 0 bases and J dropped 4 bases, with 12 bases sitting between them. This CDR3 has 15 residues. Germline V lookup: CDR1 MNHNS, CDR2 SASEGT. As DNA, the CDR3 is TGTGCCAGCAGTGAAGCTGGGCAGGGAGGCACTGAAGCTTTCTTT. It translates to CASSEAGQGGTEAFF.

This clonotype occurred many times. The genes are TRBV6-1 and TRBJ1-1; possible D gene TRBD1, 5 bases. V was trimmed by 7 bases and J by 9 bases, leaving 21 bases between them. Germline V CDR1 and CDR2: MNHNS, SASEGT. CDR3 length: 14 amino acids. The CDR3 reads CASTDSGGGGQAFF. CDR3 DNA: TGTGCCAGCACCGACTCCGGAGGCGGGGGACAAGCTTTCTTT.

This clonotype was observed a handful of times. The chain links TRBV30 to TRBJ2-5; D unresolved. The CDR3 loop spans 12 amino acids. Per germline, CDR1 GTSNPN and CDR2 SVGIG (reference sequence). Trimming removed 3 bases from V and 1 base from J, with 6 bases in between. The CDR3 sequence: CAWSRGQETQYF. In DNA form, the CDR3 reads TGTGCCTGGAGCCGAGGCCAAGAGACCCAGTACTTC.

Details on this clonotype: A read error may produce the germline difference seen at one junction end. The chain has TRBV6-5 and TRBJ2-4, with 9 bases matching TRBD2. The CDR3 has 18 amino acids. Per the germline V gene, CDR1 is MNHEY and CDR2 is SVGAGI. The CDR3: CASSSRGLETSGKNTQYF. The CDR3 DNA follows: TGTGCCAGCAGTTCCCGCGGACTGGAGACTAGCGGCAAAAACACGCAGTACTTT.

This chain connects TRBV18 to TRBJ2-5; perhaps TRBD2 as D (6 bases). TRBJ2-7 matches the DNA end more closely, so the J call is doubtful. Per germline, CDR1 KGHSH and CDR2 LQKENI. The CDR3 is 14 amino acids. CDR3 DNA: TGTGCCAGCTCACCCGACAGTTTGGAGGGCGAGCAGTACTTC. It is translated as CASSPDSLEGEQYF.

For this clonotype: Compared with germline, one end of the junction differs, possibly owing to a read error. The genes are TRBV25-1 and TRBJ2-4; a weak D match, TRBD1 (5 bases). Germline assignment: CDR1 MGHDK and CDR2 SYGVNS. The CDR3 is 16 residues long. The CDR3 region is CASSELGLWAKNIQYF. The CDR3, as DNA: TGTGCCAGCAGTGAATTGGGGCTGTGGGCCAAAAATATTCAGTACTTC. The variable domain in full, with the rest retrieved from reference TRBV25-1 and TRBJ2-4, is EADIYQTPRYLVIGTGKKITLECSQTMGHDKMYWYQQDPGMELHLIHYSYGVNSTEKGDLSSESTVSRIRTEHFPLTLESARPSHTSQYLCASSELGLWAKNIQYFGAGTRLSVL.

The V gene is TRBV6-1, the J gene TRBJ2-3, with D perhaps matching TRBD1 (6 bases). This CDR3 spans 14 amino acids. CDR1 and CDR2 (germline): MNHNS, SASEGT. The V end was cut by 7 bases, the J end by 11 bases, with 22 bases between. The CDR3 sequence is CASTSVGAKDMQYF. Written as DNA, the CDR3 is TGTGCCAGCACGTCGGTGGGGGCCAAAGACATGCAGTATTTT.

The V call is TRBV27, the J call TRBJ2-1; D remains ambiguous. The last part of the DNA fits TRBJ2-7 better; the J call may be wrong. This CDR3 has 13 residues. Germline values: CDR1 MNHEY, CDR2 SMNVEV (reference sequence). This chain's CDR3 is CASRSEVVYEQYF. In DNA, the CDR3 is TGTGCCAGCCGTTCCGAGGTCGTCTACGAGCAGTACTTC.

In its sample, this clonotype was seen many times. This chain links TRBV6-5 with TRBJ1-1; D possibly corresponds to TRBD1 (5 bases). Germline assignment: CDR1 MNHEY and CDR2 SVGAGI. V lost 4 bases, J lost 2 bases, and 8 bases lay in between. This CDR3 region has 13 residues. This CDR3 reads CASSLRDNTEAFF. CDR3 coding DNA: TGTGCCAGCAGTTTAAGGGACAACACTGAAGCTTTCTTT.

This clonotype occurred many times. The chain joins TRBV6-1 to TRBJ2-3; 9 bases align to TRBD2. The CDR3 consists of 13 residues. Germline CDR1 is MNHNS and CDR2 is SASEGT. V was clipped by 6 bases and J by 15 bases; unmatched bases: 13. The CDR3 DNA reads TGTGCCAGCAGCCGGGGGCGGGAGGGCCGTATTTATTTT. This gives the protein CASSRGREGRIYF.

The gene calls are TRBV6-1 and TRBJ1-2; no clear D. The CDR3 spans 16 residues. V gave up 8 bases and J gave up 0 bases, with 19 bases separating them. CDR1 and CDR2 (germline): MNHNS, SASEGT. CDR3 nucleotide sequence: TGTGCCAGCCTCCGGGGTGATACCCAATCTAACTATGGCTACACCTTC. Protein: CASLRGDTQSNYGYTF.

The table lists this clonotype with many counts. This chain joins TRBV28 and TRBJ2-7; D gene unclear. Germline-derived CDR1 and CDR2 are MDHEN and SYDVKM. V shed 5 bases and J shed 6 bases, with 11 bases lying between them. The CDR3 is made up of 12 amino acids. CDR3 nucleotides: TGTGCCAGCAGTAGGGTTGTGAGCGAGCAGTACTTC. Residues: CASSRVVSEQYF.

For this clonotype: An end of the junction differs from the germline gene, which may be a read error. The V call is TRBV6-1, the J call TRBJ2-3; D is perhaps TRBD1 or TRBD2 (5 bases each). CDR1 MNHNS and CDR2 SASEGT come from the germline V gene. CDR3 length: 14 residues. Written as DNA, the CDR3 is TGTGCGAGCAGTGGGGGTCGCGGCAAAGAGACGCAGTATTTC. Translation: CASSGGRGKETQYF.

This clonotype was counted ten times or more. J is TRBJ2-1 and V is TRBV12-3 or TRBV12-4; 9 nucleotides align to TRBD2. Matching the DNA end better, TRBJ2-7 makes the J call doubtful. The CDR3 runs 15 residues. The CDR3 DNA reads TGTGCCAGCAGTCCCAGGACTAGCGCGACGTACGAGCAGTACTTC. Amino acids: CASSPRTSATYEQYF.

This clonotype came up a few times. This CDR3 reads CASSPRAPHAGGRNEQFF. As DNA, the CDR3 is TGTGCCAGCAGCCCCCGCGCGCCCCACGCGGGAGGGCGTAATGAGCAGTTCTTC. The J gene is TRBJ2-1, the V gene TRBV11-3; 9 bases map to TRBD2. The germline CDR1 and CDR2 sequences are SGHNT and YENEEA. The CDR3 covers 18 residues. The ends lost 5 bases at V and 7 bases at J; junction bases unmatched: 18.

This clonotype came up a few times. No conserved phenylalanine or tryptophan ends this CDR3, so it is likely a read error. The limits of the CDR3 on the DNA are not certain, so only TCRdb's listed CDR3 is given. The V call is TRBV6-1, the J call TRBJ2-1; TRBD1 is the table's D call and was not checked against the DNA. Germline CDR1 and CDR2: MNHNS and SASEGT. Counting both end residues, the CDR3 totals 17 amino acids. The CDR3 loop reads CASSETTGDNSPLHFGN.

This clonotype was recorded once. The rearrangement uses TRBV27 and TRBJ2-3, with TRBD2 identical over 7 bases. The DNA end is a closer match to TRBJ2-7, so the J assignment may be wrong. CDR1 is MNHEY, CDR2 SMNVEV, per germline (reference sequence). This CDR3 has 16 amino acids. The CDR3 DNA is TGTGCCTGCGCGGGAGTCGGGGGAGGCGTCACAGATACGCAGTACTTC. Translation gives CACAGVGGGVTDTQYF.

This clonotype appeared a few times. Given a much more abundant clone one base away, this may be a read error. The V and J genes are TRBV27 and TRBJ2-5, with D possibly being TRBD1 or TRBD2 (5 bases each). Looked up from germline, CDR1 is MNHEY and CDR2 is SMNVEV (reference sequence). The CDR3 consists of 11 residues. CDR3 amino acids: CETGTYNEQYF. In DNA, the CDR3 is TGTGAGACGGGGACCTACAATGAGCAGTACTTC.

Written as DNA, the CDR3 is TGTGCCAGCAGTTCCCGCGGACCGCGGCCGAGAGCCAAAGATACGCAGTACTTC. It specifies CASSSRGPRPRAKDTQYF. The chain carries TRBV6-5 and TRBJ2-4, with D unresolved. Germline CDR1 reads MNHEY; CDR2 reads SVGAGI. CDR3 length: 18 amino acids. The V end lost 4 bases, the J end lost 13 bases, and 32 bases lay between the germline ends.

The chain couples TRBV6-1 to TRBJ2-1; the match to TRBD2 covers 13 bases. The last part of the DNA fits TRBJ2-5 better; the J call may be wrong. CDR3 length: 15 residues. Germline lookup yields CDR1 MNHNS and CDR2 SASEGT. CDR3: CASSGGLAGVKTQYF. The DNA of the CDR3 is TGTGCCAGCAGTGGCGGACTAGCGGGGGTAAAGACCCAGTACTTC.

The rearrangement uses TRBV6-1 and TRBJ2-5, with D possibly TRBD1 on 6 matching bases. The closer fit of TRBJ2-7 to the DNA end suggests the J call may be wrong. Germline V gives CDR1 MNHNS, CDR2 SASEGT. The length of the CDR3 is 15 residues. CDR3 in DNA: TGTGCCAGCAGAGTTGACAGGCATGATACTTACGAGCAGTACTTC. It is translated as CASRVDRHDTYEQYF.

This clonotype was observed many times. Relative to the germline gene, one junction end is altered; a read error may explain this. This chain uses TRBV6-1 with TRBJ2-3; D is unclear. CDR1 is MNHNS and CDR2 is SASEGT in the germline V gene. The CDR3 contains 18 residues. The DNA of the CDR3 is TGTGCCAACAGTGAAGAGGTAGGCCCCCTAAGACGCACAGATACGCAGTATTTT. This sequence encodes CANSEEVGPLRRTDTQYF.